This entry describes one T cell receptor (beta chain). The sample originates from a study of monozygotic twins with inflammatory bowel disease. Molecular identifiers with 6-nucleotide sample barcodes were added during cDNA synthesis via template switching. Two nested PCRs, around 16 and 10 cycles, amplified TCRalpha and TCRbeta cDNA. TCRdb reanalyzed the 5' RACE reads and collapses them to one entry per CDR3 protein, without DNA. The sample totals over 110,000 distinct CDR3 sequences. The CDR3 is 17 amino acids. CDR1 SGHTA and CDR2 FQGNSA come from the germline V gene. The chain links TRBV7-2 to TRBJ1-5; the TCRdb D gene call, TRBD1, has no DNA to confirm it. The receptor comes from a human donor with ulcerative colitis or Crohn's disease, or a healthy co-twin of an affected twin (not recorded which). Specimen: blood. The CDR3 reads CASSLLSGGGEGQPQHF.